This TCR beta chain was sequenced for a study of T cell responses to AZD1222 COVID-19 vaccine. Study conclusions and caveats: A mostly white British donor set with more females was recruited, and clonal diversity was possibly underestimated. At baseline, just a handful of AZD1222 recipients tested seropositive. Mapped onto spike, vaccine-associated CD4 TCRs spanned it and were dominant at 160-218 and 743-854.

Clones were sequenced by immunoSEQ multiplex PCR, and TCRdb holds only the in-frame ones, with some missing. The sample has 110,000 to 150,000 clones, approximately 89% seen once. About this clone itself: Antigen specificity is unknown.

Per germline, CDR1 KGHSH and CDR2 LQKENI. The CDR3 loop spans 17 amino acids. The junction had 3 bases not matched to a gene; V was cut back by 2 bases and J by 0 bases. This sequence joins TRBV18 and TRBJ2-1; TRBD2 matches at 11 bases. The TCR comes from an adult in good health. Here the sequenced sample was peripheral blood, taken on day 0 of AZD1222 vaccination. The CDR3 DNA is TGTGCCAGCTCACCAGGTAGCGGGAGGGCCTCCTACAATGAGCAGTTCTTC. Its translation is CASSPGSGRASYNEQFF.